The clone carrying this T cell receptor (beta chain) was found many times. The target antigen is unknown. The data were obtained in a study of T cell repertoires in cytomegalovirus infection. Study-wide results and caveats: HLA-C-restricted CMV clonotypes gave the most frequent clonotype in two of eight donors.

TCRdb re-called the reads with MiXCR, one entry per CDR3 protein. Among fewer than 900,000 distinct CDR3 sequences listed, almost 30% were seen once. The CDR3 totals 16 residues. V was pared by 7 bases and J by 5 bases, with 15 bases of the junction left unmatched. This sample comprised cultured CD8+ T cells from PBMCs, obtained from culture after CMV antigen stimulation. This TCR derives from a human donor in good health (CMV status not recorded). Some clones in this sample may be carry-over from other donors' samples. The chain recombines TRBV12-3 or TRBV12-4 with TRBJ2-5; 8 bases map to TRBD1. The CDR3 DNA follows: TGTGCCAGCAACTGGGAGGAAGCAGGGGGCATGGAGACCCAGTACTTC. It is translated as CASNWEEAGGMETQYF.